The rows below give T cell receptor beta chains drawn from one sample of a study of T cells in Graves' hyperthyroidism and ophthalmopathy. TCRdb redid the calling of the multiplex PCR reads with MiXCR, one entry per CDR3 protein. The data show 560,000 or so distinct CDR3 sequences, about 43% seen once. The sequenced material came from peripheral blood or thyroid tissue (not recorded which). These receptors all stem from a woman aged 18 to 35 with Graves' hyperthyroidism. Both conserved end residues are part of each CDR3. Fields, in order: D gene, clone size, V gene, J gene, CDR3 protein, CDR3 DNA. A D gene is named only where the DNA matches it firmly. Clone size appears in some rows only: once, few, many, or a class for an expanded clone.

d_gene: NA; abundance: NA; v_gene: TRBV7-9; j_gene: TRBJ2-7; CDR3aa: CASSVDGAGGDEQYF; CDR3nt: TGTGCCAGCAGCGTTGATGGGGCAGGGGGGGACGAGCAGTACTTC
d_gene: NA; abundance: NA; v_gene: TRBV19; j_gene: TRBJ1-5; CDR3aa: CASTLWAGAGNQPQHF; CDR3nt: TGTGCCAGTACTCTATGGGCAGGGGCTGGCAATCAGCCCCAGCATTTT
d_gene: NA; abundance: NA; v_gene: TRBV7-2; j_gene: TRBJ2-3; CDR3aa: CASSPTWGTDTQYF; CDR3nt: TGTGCCAGCAGCCCCACTTGGGGCACAGATACGCAGTATTTT
d_gene: TRBD2; abundance: NA; v_gene: TRBV25-1; j_gene: TRBJ2-5; CDR3aa: CALGRTSGRARETQYF; CDR3nt: TGTGCCCTGGGGAGGACTAGCGGGAGGGCTCGGGAGACCCAGTACTTC
d_gene: NA; abundance: many; v_gene: TRBV20-1; j_gene: TRBJ1-1; CDR3aa: CSARETAFF; CDR3nt: TGCAGTGCTAGAGAGACGGCTTTCTTT
d_gene: NA; abundance: many; v_gene: TRBV9; j_gene: TRBJ2-7; CDR3aa: CASSVESRGVYEQYF; CDR3nt: TGTGCCAGCAGCGTAGAGTCCCGGGGAGTCTACGAGCAGTACTTC
d_gene: NA; abundance: NA; v_gene: TRBV20-1; j_gene: TRBJ1-4; CDR3aa: CSVVHEGEKLFF; CDR3nt: TGCAGTGTCGTCCACGAGGGGGAAAAACTGTTTTTT
d_gene: NA; abundance: NA; v_gene: TRBV10-3; j_gene: TRBJ1-1; CDR3aa: CASTDSSLSMNTEAFF; CDR3nt: TGTGCCAGCACAGACAGCTCCTTAAGTATGAACACTGAAGCTTTCTTT
d_gene: NA; abundance: NA; v_gene: TRBV7-2; j_gene: TRBJ1-1; CDR3aa: CASSWDTTNTEAFF; CDR3nt: TGCGCCAGCAGCTGGGACACAACGAACACTGAAGCTTTCTTT
d_gene: NA; abundance: NA; v_gene: TRBV29-1; j_gene: TRBJ2-5; CDR3aa: CSVVVGPQTQYF; CDR3nt: TGCAGCGTTGTGGTTGGTCCCCAGACCCAGTACTTC
d_gene: NA; abundance: NA; v_gene: TRBV29-1; j_gene: TRBJ2-7; CDR3aa: CSVSDAYVGGTQYF; CDR3nt: TGCAGCGTTTCGGACGCATACGTTGGTGGCACGCAGTACTTC
d_gene: NA; abundance: few; v_gene: TRBV2; j_gene: TRBJ2-6; CDR3aa: CASSEAGLGANVLTF; CDR3nt: TGTGCCAGCAGTGAAGCGGGGCTCGGGGCCAACGTCCTGACTTTC
d_gene: TRBD1; abundance: NA; v_gene: TRBV10-3; j_gene: TRBJ1-1; CDR3aa: CAIRPNRGLAEAFF; CDR3nt: TGTGCCATCAGACCCAACAGGGGGCTCGCTGAAGCTTTCTTT
d_gene: NA; abundance: NA; v_gene: TRBV7-3; j_gene: TRBJ2-2; CDR3aa: CASSFMAGELFF; CDR3nt: TGTGCCAGCAGCTTTATGGCCGGGGAGCTGTTTTTT
d_gene: NA; abundance: NA; v_gene: TRBV2; j_gene: TRBJ2-7; CDR3aa: CASSEQGPLEFREQYF; CDR3nt: TGTGCCAGCAGTGAGCAGGGCCCCCTGGAATTTCGCGAGCAGTACTTC
d_gene: NA; abundance: NA; v_gene: TRBV7-9; j_gene: TRBJ2-7; CDR3aa: CASSPPWGDHEQYF; CDR3nt: TGTGCCAGCAGTCCTCCTTGGGGGGACCACGAGCAGTACTTC
d_gene: TRBD2; abundance: NA; v_gene: TRBV5-1; j_gene: TRBJ2-7; CDR3aa: CASSLRASGETYEQYF; CDR3nt: TGCGCCAGCAGCCTCAGAGCTAGCGGAGAGACCTACGAGCAGTACTTC
d_gene: NA; abundance: NA; v_gene: TRBV25-1; j_gene: TRBJ1-6; CDR3aa: CASSGGGNSPLHF; CDR3nt: TGTGCCAGCAGTGGAGGGGGTAATTCACCCCTCCACTTT
d_gene: TRBD1; abundance: NA; v_gene: TRBV25-1; j_gene: TRBJ1-2; CDR3aa: CASSEYGTGAPPPYGYTF; CDR3nt: TGTGCCAGCAGTGAATACGGCACAGGGGCTCCCCCGCCTTATGGCTACACCTTC
d_gene: NA; abundance: few; v_gene: TRBV14; j_gene: TRBJ2-7; CDR3aa: CASSQVPRPGEQYF; CDR3nt: TGTGCCAGCAGCCAAGTACCACGGCCGGGTGAGCAGTACTTC
d_gene: NA; abundance: once; v_gene: TRBV10-3; j_gene: TRBJ1-2; CDR3aa: CAISVDGRGRGYGYTF; CDR3nt: TGTGCCATCAGCGTGGATGGGAGGGGAAGAGGCTATGGCTACACCTTC
d_gene: NA; abundance: many; v_gene: TRBV2; j_gene: TRBJ1-5; CDR3aa: CASCNSNQPQHF; CDR3nt: TGTGCCAGCTGCAATAGCAATCAGCCCCAGCATTTT
d_gene: NA; abundance: NA; v_gene: TRBV6-5; j_gene: TRBJ1-5; CDR3aa: CASSQNGNQPQHF; CDR3nt: TGTGCCAGCAGCCAAAATGGCAATCAGCCCCAGCATTTT
d_gene: TRBD1; abundance: NA; v_gene: TRBV5-1; j_gene: TRBJ1-6; CDR3aa: CASSHGQGSSPLHF; CDR3nt: TGCGCCAGCAGTCATGGACAGGGGAGCTCACCCCTCCACTTT
d_gene: TRBD1; abundance: many; v_gene: TRBV6-5; j_gene: TRBJ2-7; CDR3aa: CASRARGLQQYF; CDR3nt: TGTGCCAGCAGGGCCAGGGGGCTACAACAGTACTTC
d_gene: NA; abundance: few; v_gene: TRBV5-1; j_gene: TRBJ2-7; CDR3aa: CASSLGHQLGEQYF; CDR3nt: TGCGCCAGCAGCTTGGGACACCAACTAGGCGAGCAGTACTTC